This T cell receptor beta chain was identified during a study of blood T cell repertoires in COVID-19. Study-level information: T cells, B-cell-depleted T cells, or PBMCs supplied cDNA or gDNA.

In the authors' methods: Cell counts per sample came from amplifying reference gene primers. Data came from immunoSEQ multiplex PCR; TCRdb stores just in-frame clones and leaves some out. The D gene and trimming were derived from the DNA, and the V and J assignments and clone size from that table. This table holds approximately 310,000 clones, roughly 90% found once. The CDR3 length is 14 residues. Per germline, CDR1 MDHEN and CDR2 SYDVKM. V lost 1 base, J lost 3 bases, and 7 bases lay in between. Categorization into cohorts depended on clinical history that participants reported. The genes are TRBV28 and TRBJ1-5; no definite D call. The material sequenced was PBMCs or T cells enriched from blood (not recorded which). This receptor was identified in a man aged 60-69 years who had recovered from COVID-19. The CDR3 is CASSLSGINQPQHF. The CDR3 nucleotides read TGTGCCAGCAGTTTATCAGGTATCAATCAGCCCCAGCATTTT.